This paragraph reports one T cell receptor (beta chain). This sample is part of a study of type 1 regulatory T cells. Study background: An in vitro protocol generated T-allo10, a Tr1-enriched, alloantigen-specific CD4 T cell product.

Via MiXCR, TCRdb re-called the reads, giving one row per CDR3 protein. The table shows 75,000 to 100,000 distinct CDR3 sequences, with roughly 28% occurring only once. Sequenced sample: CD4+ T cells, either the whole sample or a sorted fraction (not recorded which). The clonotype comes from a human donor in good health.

CDR3 sequence: CASSLDSNYGYTF. For the CDR3, the DNA is TGTGCCAGCAGTCTGGACAGTAACTATGGCTACACCTTC. V gene TRBV6-6 combines with J gene TRBJ1-2; D may be TRBD1 (6 bases). The CDR3 contains 13 residues. The germline gives CDR1 MNHNY, CDR2 SVGAGI (reference sequence). V lost 5 bases and J lost 1, with 8 bases in between.